Reported below is one TCR beta chain. Its antigen is undetermined. Looked up from germline, CDR1 is SNHLY and CDR2 is FYNNEI. This CDR3 is 14 amino acids long. This record comes from a study of T cells expressing NK-cell markers. The wider study: Repertoires of TCR beta were obtained from T cells sorted as CD3+CD56+NKG2C+, CD3+CD56+NKG2C- and CD3+CD56-NKG2C+. Notes on the study in general: Researchers report these clonotypes also headed the CD3+CD56-NKG2C+ fraction in four donors. In a group of several donors, dominant NKG2C+ clonotypes represented about 1.0-7.5% of CD8+ T cells. HCMV specificity of the expanded NKG2C+ T cell clones was not established.

From the 5' RACE reads, TCRdb lists one entry per CDR3 protein and no DNA. This sample's clone table lists 500,000 to 700,000 distinct CDR3 sequences. This chain joins TRBV2 and TRBJ2-7; no DNA is available, so the TRBD1 call from TCRdb remains unchecked. This TCR derives from a man between 18 and 35 years old in good health. Source material: blood T cells: a sorted CD56 or NKG2C T cell subset, CD4+ or CD8+ T cells, or bulk PBMC T cells (not recorded which). This chain's CDR3 is CASSTGTGFYEQYF.